Following are 4 T cell receptor beta chains from one sample sequenced in a study of identical twins. Each CDR3 protein is one row after TCRdb ran MiXCR on the 5' RACE reads. The data show 640,000 or so distinct CDR3 sequences, around 6.1% seen once. The material sequenced was naive T cells sorted from blood. The receptors were sampled from a man aged 18 to 30 in good health.

The V call is TRBV4-1, the J call TRBJ2-2; D ambiguous. In germline, CDR1 is MGHRA, CDR2 YSYEKL. The CDR3 sequence is 15 residues long. V gave up 4 bases and J gave up 1 base, with 10 bases separating them. DNA of the CDR3: TGCGCCAGCAGCCTTCTTGGTGGGAACACCGGGGAGCTGTTTTTT. Its protein product is CASSLLGGNTGELFF.

V and J are TRBV11-3 and TRBJ2-2; D remains unclear. CDR1 is SGHNT and CDR2 is YENEEA in the germline V gene. The V end lost 1 base, the J end lost 0 bases, and 9 bases lay between the germline ends. This CDR3 is built from 16 residues. This CDR3 is CASSLGAETNTGELFF. Here the CDR3 DNA reads TGTGCCAGCAGCTTAGGAGCAGAGACGAACACCGGGGAGCTGTTTTTT.

This clonotype was observed at least ten times. V is TRBV12-3 or TRBV12-4 and J is TRBJ2-7, with D perhaps matching TRBD1 or TRBD2 (5 bases each). The CDR3 length is 12 residues. V lost 3 bases and J lost 4, with 7 bases in between. This CDR3 is CASSLGEYEQYV. DNA for the CDR3: TGTGCCAGCAGTTTGGGGGAGTACGAGCAGTACGTC.

At least ten counts were recorded for this clonotype. The chain links TRBV12-3 or TRBV12-4 to TRBJ1-3; TRBD1 is a possible D gene (5 bases). CDR3 length: 14 amino acids. V shed 5 bases and J shed 8 bases, with 16 bases lying between them. The CDR3 region is CASSSDRPNHTIYF. The DNA of the CDR3 is TGTGCCAGCAGTAGCGACAGACCCAACCACACCATATATTTT.